One and the same sample provided the 3 T cell receptor beta chains below, sequenced in a study of T-cell reconstitution after alpha-beta-depleted transplantation in children. Researchers prepared the TCRbeta library using unique molecular identifiers, the study reports. A single record per CDR3 protein comes from TCRdb applying MiXCR to the PCR reads. Of about a million distinct CDR3 sequences listed, 25% to 30% are singletons. The specimen was PBMCs, mostly from graft donor cells, collected 360 days after TCRalphabeta/CD19-depleted stem cell transplant. The source of these receptors is a boy younger than two who had a stem cell transplant for SCID, so the T cells may come from the graft donor.

This clonotype was seen more than once but under ten times. This rearrangement joins TRBV5-1 to TRBJ1-1; 8 bases agree with TRBD1. Germline values: CDR1 SGHRS, CDR2 YFSETQ. This CDR3 region has 15 residues. V trimming: 3 bases; J trimming: 4 bases; junction bases outside the gene matches: 8. The CDR3 reads CASSSEDRVGTEAFF. As DNA, the CDR3 is TGCGCCAGCAGCTCCGAGGACAGGGTCGGCACTGAAGCTTTCTTT. The full variable domain, its missing parts supplied by reference TRBV5-1 and TRBJ1-1, is KAGVTQTPRYLIKTRGQQVTLSCSPISGHRSVSWYQQTPGQGLQFLFEYFSETQRNKGNFPGRFSGRQFSNSRSEMNVSTLELGDSALYLCASSSEDRVGTEAFFGQGTRLTVV.

This clonotype has more than one count but fewer than ten. The V call is TRBV12-3 or TRBV12-4, the J call TRBJ2-1, with D possibly matching TRBD2 (6 bases). This CDR3 contains 11 residues. The V end was cut by 8 bases, the J end by 9 bases, with 11 bases between. In DNA, the CDR3 is TGTGCCAGCGGAGGGGCTATTGAGCAGTTCTTC. Protein product: CASGGAIEQFF.

This clonotype was recorded a few times. The V and J genes are TRBV5-5 and TRBJ1-1; D remains ambiguous. The CDR3 is made up of 15 amino acids. Germline CDR1 SGHKS, CDR2 YYEKEE (reference sequence). The V gene lost 4 bases and the J gene lost 1 base, with 14 bases spanning the gap. The CDR3 protein is CASSPGRARNTEAFF. The CDR3 nucleotides read TGTGCCAGCAGCCCCGGAAGAGCTAGGAACACTGAAGCTTTCTTT.